The 9 T cell receptor beta chains below come from one sample, sequenced in a study of Ad26.COV2.S vaccination and SARS-CoV-2 variants. Treatment reported: roughly 19 received Ad26.COV2.S at low or high dose, single or two shots; roughly five received placebo; per-sample allocation not given. All samples were drawn on day 63, counting from the first vaccine or placebo injection. Libraries were prepared by immunoSEQ multiplex PCR; TCRdb keeps only in-frame clonotypes and omits some of them. The table has 500,000 or so clones, roughly 89% seen once. The sequencing used peripheral blood, collected in a trial of Ad26.COV2.S vaccine versus placebo. Every receptor here comes from a person aged 18 to 65 who received the Ad26.COV2.S COVID-19 vaccine or a placebo.

The J gene is TRBJ2-5, the V gene TRBV29-1; possibly TRBD2 for D (5 bases). V lost 7 bases, J lost 3 bases, and 12 bases lay in between. Looked up from germline, CDR1 is SQVTM and CDR2 is ANQGSEA. CDR3 length equals 12 residues. CDR3 amino acids: CSARTGEETQYF. The CDR3 DNA is TGCAGCGCCCGAACCGGGGAAGAGACCCAGTACTTC.

V is TRBV6-5 and J is TRBJ2-7; D is perhaps TRBD2 (6 bases). V lost 2 bases, J lost 6 bases, and 11 bases lay in between. The CDR3 loop spans 13 amino acids. Germline lookup yields CDR1 MNHEY and CDR2 SVGAGI. The CDR3, as DNA: TGTGCCAGCAGTTACGGGACTGACACCGAGCAGTACGTC. This translates into CASSYGTDTEQYV.

The chain couples TRBV5-1 to TRBJ2-1; the D gene is possibly TRBD2 (5 bases). The CDR3 covers 15 residues. Trimming stripped 0 bases from V and 8 bases from J, with 15 bases between. The V gene's germline CDR1 is SGHRS and CDR2 YFSETQ. The CDR3 reads CASSLGTSEVDEQFF. The DNA for the CDR3 is TGCGCCAGCAGCTTGGGCACTAGTGAAGTAGATGAGCAGTTCTTC. Full variable domain (remainder filled in from reference TRBV5-1 and TRBJ2-1): KAGVTQTPRYLIKTRGQQVTLSCSPISGHRSVSWYQQTPGQGLQFLFEYFSETQRNKGNFPGRFSGRQFSNSRSEMNVSTLELGDSALYLCASSLGTSEVDEQFFGPGTRLTVL.

The table lists this clone with a few counts. The chain carries TRBV19 and TRBJ2-1, with D hard to call. Trimming cost V 4 bases and J 4 bases, with 11 bases left between them. The length of the CDR3 is 14 residues. Germline assignment: CDR1 LNHDA and CDR2 SQIVND (reference sequence). This chain's CDR3 is CASSKGHRYNEQFF. As DNA, the CDR3 is TGTGCCAGTAGTAAAGGCCATAGGTACAATGAGCAGTTCTTC.

V gene TRBV4-3 combines with J gene TRBJ2-3; 7 bases line up with TRBD1. Germline V gene sequence: CDR1 LGHNA, CDR2 YSLEER. This CDR3 comprises 17 residues. V was clipped by 2 bases and J by 7 bases; unmatched bases: 15. CDR3 sequence (DNA): TGCGCCAGCAGCCAACGACCCTCGGGACAGTCCGGGAATACGCAGTATTTT. Translation gives CASSQRPSGQSGNTQYF.

A note on this clone: Because the CDR3's place on the DNA is in doubt, the DNA is left out and the CDR3 is given as listed by TCRdb. The chain is built from TRBV19 and TRBJ2-5; TRBD1, as called in the table, went unchecked against the DNA. Germline CDR1 is LNHDA and CDR2 is SQIVND (reference sequence). Both ends counted, the CDR3 spans 15 residues. This chain's CDR3 is CASSSGQGRSETQYF.

V usage is TRBV28 and J usage is TRBJ2-7; 8 positions match TRBD1. This CDR3 contains 14 residues. J lost 4 bases, V lost 5 bases, and 7 bases had no gene match. Germline assignment: CDR1 MDHEN and CDR2 SYDVKM. The DNA for the CDR3 is TGTGCCAGCAGTACCCCGGGACAGGATTACGAGCAGTACTTC. Residues: CASSTPGQDYEQYF.

This clone has only a few counts. J is TRBJ1-6 and V is TRBV19; D ambiguous. Trimming cost V 2 bases and J 13 bases, with 12 bases left between them. Germline loops: CDR1 LNHDA, CDR2 SQIVND (reference sequence). This CDR3 is 13 amino acids long. The CDR3 here is CASSIQVEGPLHF. CDR3 in DNA: TGTGCCAGTAGTATACAGGTTGAAGGGCCCCTCCACTTT. Variable domain in full (rest from reference TRBV19 and TRBJ1-6): DGGITQSPKYLFRKEGQNVTLSCEQNLNHDAMYWYRQDPGQGLRLIYYSQIVNDFQKGDIAEGYSVSREKKESFPLTVTSAQKNPTAFYLCASSIQVEGPLHFGNGTRLTVT.

The rearrangement links TRBV2 to TRBJ2-1; D ambiguous. The germline V gene encodes CDR1 SNHLY and CDR2 FYNNEI. This CDR3 contains 13 residues. Trimming stripped 6 bases from V and 0 bases from J, with 6 bases between. The CDR3 region is CASRYSSYNEQFF. CDR3 DNA sequence: TGTGCCAGCAGGTATTCCTCCTACAATGAGCAGTTCTTC.